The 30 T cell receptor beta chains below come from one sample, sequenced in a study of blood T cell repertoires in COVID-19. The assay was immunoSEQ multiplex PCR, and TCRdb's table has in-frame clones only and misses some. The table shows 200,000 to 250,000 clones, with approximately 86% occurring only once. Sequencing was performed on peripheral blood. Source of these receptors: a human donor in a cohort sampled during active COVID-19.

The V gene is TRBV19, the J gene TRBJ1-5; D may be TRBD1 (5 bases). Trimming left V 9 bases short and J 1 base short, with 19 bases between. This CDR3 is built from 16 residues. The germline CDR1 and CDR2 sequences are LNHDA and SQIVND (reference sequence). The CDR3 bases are TGTGCCAGCAGGGCTCTTTCAGGAGGGAGCAATCAGCCCCAGCATTTT. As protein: CASRALSGGSNQPQHF.

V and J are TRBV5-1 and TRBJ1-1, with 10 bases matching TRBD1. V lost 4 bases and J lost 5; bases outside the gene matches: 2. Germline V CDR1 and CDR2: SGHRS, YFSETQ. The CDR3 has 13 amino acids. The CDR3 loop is CASSQDRGTEAFF. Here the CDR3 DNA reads TGCGCCAGCAGCCAGGACAGGGGGACTGAAGCTTTCTTT. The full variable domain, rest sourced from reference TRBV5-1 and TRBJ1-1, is KAGVTQTPRYLIKTRGQQVTLSCSPISGHRSVSWYQQTPGQGLQFLFEYFSETQRNKGNFPGRFSGRQFSNSRSEMNVSTLELGDSALYLCASSQDRGTEAFFGQGTRLTVV.

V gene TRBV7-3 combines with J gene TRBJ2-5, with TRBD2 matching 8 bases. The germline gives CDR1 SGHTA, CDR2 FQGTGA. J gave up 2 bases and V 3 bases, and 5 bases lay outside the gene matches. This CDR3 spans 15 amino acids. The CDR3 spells CASSFSGGRQETQYF. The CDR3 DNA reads TGTGCCAGCAGCTTCTCGGGGGGGAGGCAAGAGACCCAGTACTTC. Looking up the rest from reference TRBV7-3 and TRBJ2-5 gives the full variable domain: GAGVSQTPSNKVTEKGKYVELRCDPISGHTALYWYRQSLGQGPEFLIYFQGTGAADDSGLPNDRFFAVRPEGSVSTLKIQRTERGDSAVYLCASSFSGGRQETQYFGPGTRLLVL.

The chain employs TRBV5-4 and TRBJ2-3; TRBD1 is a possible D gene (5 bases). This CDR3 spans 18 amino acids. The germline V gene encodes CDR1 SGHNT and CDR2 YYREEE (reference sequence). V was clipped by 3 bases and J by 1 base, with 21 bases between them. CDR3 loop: CASSSIRQSKTGTDTQYF. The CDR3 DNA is TGTGCCAGCAGCTCCATAAGGCAATCCAAGACAGGCACAGATACGCAGTATTTT.

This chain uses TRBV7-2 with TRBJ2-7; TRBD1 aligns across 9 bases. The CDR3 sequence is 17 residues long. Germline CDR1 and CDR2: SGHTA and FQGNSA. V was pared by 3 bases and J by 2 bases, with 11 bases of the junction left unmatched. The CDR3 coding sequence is TGTGCCAGCAGCTTGGAGTCCGGGACAGGGTATACCTACGAGCAGTACTTC. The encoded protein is CASSLESGTGYTYEQYF. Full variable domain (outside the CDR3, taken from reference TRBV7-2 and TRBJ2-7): GAGVSQSPSNKVTEKGKDVELRCDPISGHTALYWYRQSLGQGLEFLIYFQGNSAPDKSGLPSDRFSAERTGGSVSTLTIQRTQQEDSAVYLCASSLESGTGYTYEQYFGPGTRLTVT.

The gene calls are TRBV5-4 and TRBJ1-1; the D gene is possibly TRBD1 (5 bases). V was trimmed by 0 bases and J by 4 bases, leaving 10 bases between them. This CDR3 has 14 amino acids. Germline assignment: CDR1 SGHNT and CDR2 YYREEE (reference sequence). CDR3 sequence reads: CASSLEPGRTEAFF. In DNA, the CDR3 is TGTGCCAGCAGCTTGGAGCCAGGGCGCACTGAAGCTTTCTTT. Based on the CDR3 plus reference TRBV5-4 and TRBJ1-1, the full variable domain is ETGVTQSPTHLIKTRGQQVTLRCSSQSGHNTVSWYQQALGQGPQFIFQYYREEENGRGNFPPRFSGLQFPNYSSELNVNALELDDSALYLCASSLEPGRTEAFFGQGTRLTVV.

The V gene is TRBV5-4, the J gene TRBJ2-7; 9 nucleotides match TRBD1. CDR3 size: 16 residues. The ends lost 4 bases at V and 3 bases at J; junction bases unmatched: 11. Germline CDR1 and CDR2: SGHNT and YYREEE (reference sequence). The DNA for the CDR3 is TGTGCCAGCAGCGGCCGACAGGGGGGACCATTCTACGAGCAGTACTTC. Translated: CASSGRQGGPFYEQYF.

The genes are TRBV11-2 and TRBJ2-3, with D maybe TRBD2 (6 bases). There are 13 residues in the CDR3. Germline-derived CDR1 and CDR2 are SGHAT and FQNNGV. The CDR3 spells CARPGLDTDTQYF. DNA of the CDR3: TGTGCTAGGCCGGGACTTGACACAGATACGCAGTATTTT.

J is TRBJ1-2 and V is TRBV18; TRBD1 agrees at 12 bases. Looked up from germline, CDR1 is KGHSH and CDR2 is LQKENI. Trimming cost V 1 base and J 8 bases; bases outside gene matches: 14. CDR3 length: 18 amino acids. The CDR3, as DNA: TGTGCCAGCTCACCACTTGGGACAGGGGGCCCTCACGGGGGAGGCTACACCTTC. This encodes CASSPLGTGGPHGGGYTF.

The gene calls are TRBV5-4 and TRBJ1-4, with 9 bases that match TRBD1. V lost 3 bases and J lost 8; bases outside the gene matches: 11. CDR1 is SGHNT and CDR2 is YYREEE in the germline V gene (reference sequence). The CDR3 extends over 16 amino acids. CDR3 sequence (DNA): TGTGCCAGCAGCTCGAAAACAGGGGGCTTTGGGGAAAAACTGTTTTTT. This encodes CASSSKTGGFGEKLFF.

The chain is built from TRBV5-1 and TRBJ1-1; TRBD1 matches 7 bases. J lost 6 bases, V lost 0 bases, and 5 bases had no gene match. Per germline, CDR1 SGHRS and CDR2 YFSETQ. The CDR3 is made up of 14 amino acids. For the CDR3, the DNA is TGCGCCAGCAGCTTGGAAACCAGGGGGGCTGAAGCTTTCTTT. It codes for CASSLETRGAEAFF.

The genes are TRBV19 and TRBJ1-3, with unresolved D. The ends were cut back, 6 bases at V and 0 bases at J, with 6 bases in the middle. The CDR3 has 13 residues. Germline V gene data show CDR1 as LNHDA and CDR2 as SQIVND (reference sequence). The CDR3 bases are TGTGCCAGTAGGCTATTCTCTGGAAACACCATATATTTT. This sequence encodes CASRLFSGNTIYF.

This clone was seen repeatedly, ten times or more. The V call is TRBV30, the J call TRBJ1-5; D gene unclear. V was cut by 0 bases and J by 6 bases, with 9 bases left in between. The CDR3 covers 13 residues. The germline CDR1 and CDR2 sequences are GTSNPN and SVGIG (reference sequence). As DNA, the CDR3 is TGTGCCTGGAGTGTAAAAGGGAGTCAGCCCCAGCATTTT. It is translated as CAWSVKGSQPQHF.

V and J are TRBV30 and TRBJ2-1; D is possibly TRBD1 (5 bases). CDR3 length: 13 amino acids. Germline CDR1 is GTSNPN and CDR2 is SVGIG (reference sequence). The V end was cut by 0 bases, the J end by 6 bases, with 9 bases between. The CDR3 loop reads CAWSVRRVNEQFF. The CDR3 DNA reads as TGTGCCTGGAGTGTCCGCAGGGTCAATGAGCAGTTCTTC.

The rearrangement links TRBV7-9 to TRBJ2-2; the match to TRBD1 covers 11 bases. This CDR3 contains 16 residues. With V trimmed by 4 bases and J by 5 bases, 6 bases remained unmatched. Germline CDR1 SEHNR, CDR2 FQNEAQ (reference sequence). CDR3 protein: CASSSRDRGATGELFF. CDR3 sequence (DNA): TGTGCCAGCAGCTCACGGGACAGGGGGGCGACCGGGGAGCTGTTTTTT.

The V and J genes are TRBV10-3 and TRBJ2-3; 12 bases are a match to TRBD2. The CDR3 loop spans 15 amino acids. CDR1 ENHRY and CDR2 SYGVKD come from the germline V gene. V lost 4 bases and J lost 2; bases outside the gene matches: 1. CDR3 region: CAISGLAGDTDTQYF. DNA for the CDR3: TGTGCCATCAGTGGACTAGCGGGGGACACAGATACGCAGTATTTT.

This CDR3 reads CASSRDLGGSRNEQFF. CDR3 nucleotide sequence: TGTGCCAGCAGCCGCGACTTGGGCGGGAGTCGGAATGAGCAGTTCTTC. The chain is built from TRBV2 and TRBJ2-1; 7 bases agree with TRBD2. Germline V gene data show CDR1 as SNHLY and CDR2 as FYNNEI. V was clipped by 6 bases and J by 7 bases; unmatched bases: 15. The CDR3 loop spans 16 amino acids.

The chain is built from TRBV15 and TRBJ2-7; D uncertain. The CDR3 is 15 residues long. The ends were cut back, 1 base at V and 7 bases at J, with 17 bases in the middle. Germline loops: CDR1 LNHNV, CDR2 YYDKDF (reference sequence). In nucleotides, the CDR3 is TGTGCCACCAGCAGAGTAGCAGTATCGAATGAGGAGCAGTACTTC. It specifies CATSRVAVSNEEQYF.

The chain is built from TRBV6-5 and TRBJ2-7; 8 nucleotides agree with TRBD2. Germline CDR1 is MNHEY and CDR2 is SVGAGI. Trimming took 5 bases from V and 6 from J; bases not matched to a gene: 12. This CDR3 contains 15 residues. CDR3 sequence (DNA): TGTGCCAGCAGTCCCGGGACTAGTGGGATCCTCGAGCAGTACTTC. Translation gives CASSPGTSGILEQYF.

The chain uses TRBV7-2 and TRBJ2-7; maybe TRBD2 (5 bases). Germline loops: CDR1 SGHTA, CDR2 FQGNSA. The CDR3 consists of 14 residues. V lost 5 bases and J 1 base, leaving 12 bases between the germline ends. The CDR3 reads CASSPEAVSYEQYF. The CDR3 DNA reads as TGTGCCAGCAGCCCGGAGGCTGTGTCCTACGAGCAGTACTTC.

The CDR3 loop reads CAWGTGGTQPQHF. The CDR3 nucleotides are TGTGCCTGGGGGACAGGGGGCACTCAGCCCCAGCATTTT. The chain uses TRBV30 and TRBJ1-5, with 12 bases aligning to TRBD1. This CDR3 region has 13 residues. CDR1 is GTSNPN, CDR2 SVGIG, per germline (reference sequence). J lost 6 bases, V lost 5 bases, and 2 bases had no gene match.

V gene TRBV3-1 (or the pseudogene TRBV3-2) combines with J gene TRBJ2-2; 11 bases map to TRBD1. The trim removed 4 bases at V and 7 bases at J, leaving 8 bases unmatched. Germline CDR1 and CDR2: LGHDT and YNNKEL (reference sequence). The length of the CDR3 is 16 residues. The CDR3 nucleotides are TGTGCCAGCAGCCTGGGACAGGGGGGGATTAACGGGGAGCTGTTTTTT. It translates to CASSLGQGGINGELFF.

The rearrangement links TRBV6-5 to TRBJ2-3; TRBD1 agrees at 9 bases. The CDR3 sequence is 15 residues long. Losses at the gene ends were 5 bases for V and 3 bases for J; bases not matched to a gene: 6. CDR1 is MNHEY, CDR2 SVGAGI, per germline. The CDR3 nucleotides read TGTGCCAGCAGTCGCCCGGGACAGGGAACAGATACGCAGTATTTT. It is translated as CASSRPGQGTDTQYF.

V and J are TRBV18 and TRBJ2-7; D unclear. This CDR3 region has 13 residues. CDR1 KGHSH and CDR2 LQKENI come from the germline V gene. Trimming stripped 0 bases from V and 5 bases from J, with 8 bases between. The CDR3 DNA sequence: TGTGCCAGCTCACCACCGGGCCTTCACGAGCAGTACTTC. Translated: CASSPPGLHEQYF.

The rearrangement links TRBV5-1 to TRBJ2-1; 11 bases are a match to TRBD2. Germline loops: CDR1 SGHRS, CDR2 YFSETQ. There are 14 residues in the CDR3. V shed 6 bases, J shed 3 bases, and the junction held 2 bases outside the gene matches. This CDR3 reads CASTGTSGYNEQFF. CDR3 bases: TGCGCCAGCACCGGGACTAGCGGCTACAATGAGCAGTTCTTC.

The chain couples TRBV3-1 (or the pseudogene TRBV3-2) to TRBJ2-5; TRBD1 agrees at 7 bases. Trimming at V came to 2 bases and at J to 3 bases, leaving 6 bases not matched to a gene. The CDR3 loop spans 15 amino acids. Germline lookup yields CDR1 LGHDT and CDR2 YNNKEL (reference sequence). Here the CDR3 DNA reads TGTGCCAGCAGCCAAAGGGTAGGGGGCAAAGAGACCCAGTACTTC. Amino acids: CASSQRVGGKETQYF.

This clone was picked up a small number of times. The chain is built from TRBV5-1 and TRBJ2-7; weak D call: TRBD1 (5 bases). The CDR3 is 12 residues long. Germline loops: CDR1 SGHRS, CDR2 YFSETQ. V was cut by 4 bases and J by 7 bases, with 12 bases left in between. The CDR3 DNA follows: TGCGCCAGCAGCAGGGGCTCGGGTGAGCAGTACTTC. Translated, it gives CASSRGSGEQYF.

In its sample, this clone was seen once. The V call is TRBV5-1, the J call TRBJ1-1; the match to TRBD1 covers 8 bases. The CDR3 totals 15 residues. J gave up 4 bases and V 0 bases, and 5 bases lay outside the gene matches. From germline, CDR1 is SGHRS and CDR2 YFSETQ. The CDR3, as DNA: TGCGCCAGCAGCTTGGCCACCGGGACAGGCACTGAAGCTTTCTTT. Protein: CASSLATGTGTEAFF.

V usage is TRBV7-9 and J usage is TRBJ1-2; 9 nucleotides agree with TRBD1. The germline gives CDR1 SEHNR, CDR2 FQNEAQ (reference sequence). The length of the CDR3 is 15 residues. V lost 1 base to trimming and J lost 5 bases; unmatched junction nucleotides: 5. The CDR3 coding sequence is TGTGCCAGCAGCTTAGGGGACAGGGTCCGGTATGGCTACACCTTC. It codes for CASSLGDRVRYGYTF.

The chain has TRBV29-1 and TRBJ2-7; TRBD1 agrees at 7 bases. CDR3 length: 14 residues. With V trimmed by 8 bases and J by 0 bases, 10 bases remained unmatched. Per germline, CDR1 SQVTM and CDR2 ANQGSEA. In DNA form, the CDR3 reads TGCAGCACGTCCGACAGGGCCCTCTCCTACGAGCAGTACTTC. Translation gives CSTSDRALSYEQYF.